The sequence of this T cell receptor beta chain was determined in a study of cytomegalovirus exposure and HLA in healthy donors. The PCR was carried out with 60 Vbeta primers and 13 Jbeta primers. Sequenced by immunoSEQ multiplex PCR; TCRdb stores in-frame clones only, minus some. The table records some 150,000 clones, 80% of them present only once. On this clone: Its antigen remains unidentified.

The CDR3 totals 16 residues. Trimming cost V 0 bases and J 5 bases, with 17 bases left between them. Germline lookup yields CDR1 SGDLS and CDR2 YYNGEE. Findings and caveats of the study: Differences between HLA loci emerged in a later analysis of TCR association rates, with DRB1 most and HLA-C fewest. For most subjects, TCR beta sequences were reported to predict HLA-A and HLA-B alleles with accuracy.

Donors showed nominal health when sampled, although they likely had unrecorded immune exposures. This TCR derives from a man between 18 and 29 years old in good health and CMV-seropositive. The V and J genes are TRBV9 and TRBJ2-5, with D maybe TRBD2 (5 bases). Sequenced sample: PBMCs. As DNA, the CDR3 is TGTGCCAGCAGCGTAGAAGGAAGAACTAGAGGGGAGACCCAGTACTTC. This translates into CASSVEGRTRGETQYF. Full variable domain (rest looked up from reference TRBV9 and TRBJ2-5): DSGVTQTPKHLITATGQRVTLRCSPRSGDLSVYWYQQSLDQGLQFLIQYYNGEERAKGNILERFSAQQFPDLHSELNLSSLELGDSALYFCASSVEGRTRGETQYFGPGTRLLVL.